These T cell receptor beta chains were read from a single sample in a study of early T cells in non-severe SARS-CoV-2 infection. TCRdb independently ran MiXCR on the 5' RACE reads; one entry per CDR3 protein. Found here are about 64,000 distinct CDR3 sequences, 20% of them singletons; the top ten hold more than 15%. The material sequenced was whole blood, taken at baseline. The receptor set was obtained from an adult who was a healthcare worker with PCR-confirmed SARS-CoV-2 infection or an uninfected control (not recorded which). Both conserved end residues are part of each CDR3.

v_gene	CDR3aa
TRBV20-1	CSGPHGNEQFF
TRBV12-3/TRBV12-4	CASSFRGRKLFF
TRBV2	CASRGGTLNYGYTF
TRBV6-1	CASTSNQGWIEAFF
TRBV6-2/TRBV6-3	CASSLGVEQYF
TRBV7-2	CASSSEPPQPQHF
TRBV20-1	CSASGGSVGGQPQHF
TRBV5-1	CASRSGNTIYF
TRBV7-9	CASSLEVTLGTEAFF
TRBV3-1	CASSPAGTEAFF
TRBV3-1	CASSQWGEQYF
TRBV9	CASSPTSTDTQYF
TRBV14	CASSRYTGTSVPDTQYF
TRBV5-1	CASSLRDGNTGELFF
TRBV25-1	CASSEGTGVSNEQFF
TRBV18	CASSGGRGQPQHF
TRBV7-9	CASSPPGHSYGYTF
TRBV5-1	CASSPGQANEKLFF
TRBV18	CASSSGVGSYEQYF
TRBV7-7	CASSSASGGSNEQFF
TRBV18	CASSPSTDTQYF
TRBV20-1	CSARDQGRDRVGEQYF
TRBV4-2	CASSLPGATNEKLFF
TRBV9	CASSATLMDNSPLHF
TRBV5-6	CASSFERDDGYTF
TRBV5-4	CASSFWGGPTDTQYF
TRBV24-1	CATSDPPPLAFF
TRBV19	CASCTGQEETQYF
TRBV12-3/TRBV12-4	CASSFGGGRTEAFF
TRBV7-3	CASSAGTSRGELFF
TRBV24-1	CATSKTGVDEQFF
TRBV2	CASSPQPGFINEKLFF
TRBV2	CASSTRTSGKNIQYF
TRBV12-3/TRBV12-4	CTSKSYNEQFF
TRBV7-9	CASSRSSSDYEQYF
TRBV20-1	CSARDPGRFTYGYTF
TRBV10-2	CASSRTSGGQNIQYF
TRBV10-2	CASSAMNSYNEQFF
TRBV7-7	CASSRRFTDTQYF
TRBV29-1	CSARTGNTGELFF
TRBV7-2	CASSFRDRATGELFF
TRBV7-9	CASSTLTGDSHF
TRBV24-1	CATREGDEQFF
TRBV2	CASSMGLNTGELFF
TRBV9	CASSLAPGGGADTQYF
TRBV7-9	CASSLLQGHEQYF
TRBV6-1	CAIVDLNTGELFF
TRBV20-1	CSAWDRHFSYEQYF
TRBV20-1	CSASDRGDTDTQYF
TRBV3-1	CASSQGAGEQETQYF
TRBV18	CASSPPSSQGGAFF
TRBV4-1	CASSRVNEKLFF
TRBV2	CASSEETAEKLFF
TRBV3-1	CASGLSGSEGQETQYF
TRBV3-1	CASSQVYQGVETQYF
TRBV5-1	CASSPLGGHYGYTF
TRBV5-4	CASSYGGPGKDTQYF
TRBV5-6	CASTSVGADSTDTQYF
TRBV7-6	CASSSPRQGGTEAFF
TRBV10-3	CAIKGQGATAEAFF